This TCR beta chain emerged from a study of blood T cells in healthy people across ages. Alongside a J-beta primer mix, a sample-barcoded 5' primer served in a second PCR lasting roughly 7 to 11 cycles. TCRdb passed the 5' RACE reads through MiXCR, listing each CDR3 protein once. The sample has more than 800,000 distinct CDR3 sequences, more than 25% seen once. Study results and limitations: Among long-lived donors, naive CD4+ cells were more numerous and diversity higher than in aged donors.

The germline V gene has CDR1 MNHEY and CDR2 SMNVEV (reference sequence). V was pared by 5 bases and J by 2 bases, with 15 bases between. The CDR3 has 16 amino acids. Comment on this clonotype: Its target is not known.

The sequencing sample was made of blood. V gene TRBV27 combines with J gene TRBJ1-4; D remains ambiguous. The TCR comes from a woman aged 80 or older in good health. In nucleotides, the CDR3 is TGTGCCAGCAGTAGGGCCTTTGACCCCACTAATGAAAAACTGTTTTTT. Its translation is CASSRAFDPTNEKLFF.